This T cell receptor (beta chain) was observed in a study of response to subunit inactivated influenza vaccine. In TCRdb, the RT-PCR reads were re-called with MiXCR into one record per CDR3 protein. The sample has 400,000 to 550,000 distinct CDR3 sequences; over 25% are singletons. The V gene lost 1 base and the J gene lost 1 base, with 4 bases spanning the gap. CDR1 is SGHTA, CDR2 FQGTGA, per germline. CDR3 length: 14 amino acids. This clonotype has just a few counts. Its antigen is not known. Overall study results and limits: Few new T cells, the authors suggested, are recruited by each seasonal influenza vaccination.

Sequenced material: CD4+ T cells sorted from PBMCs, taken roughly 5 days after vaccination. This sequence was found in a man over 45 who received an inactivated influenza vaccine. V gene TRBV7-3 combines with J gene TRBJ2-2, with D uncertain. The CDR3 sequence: CASSLIENTGELFF. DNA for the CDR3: TGTGCCAGCAGCTTAATCGAGAACACCGGGGAGCTGTTTTTT. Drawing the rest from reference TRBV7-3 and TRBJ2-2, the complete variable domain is GAGVSQTPSNKVTEKGKYVELRCDPISGHTALYWYRQSLGQGPEFLIYFQGTGAADDSGLPNDRFFAVRPEGSVSTLKIQRTERGDSAVYLCASSLIENTGELFFGEGSRLTVL.